This TCR beta chain was documented in a study of blood T cell repertoires in COVID-19. Study background: The United States, Italy and Spain provided the acute and convalescent COVID-19 samples.

V was clipped by 5 bases and J by 1 base, with 11 bases between them. The CDR3 runs 14 residues. CDR1 and CDR2 from the germline V gene are SNHLY and FYNNEI. The age range of participants was 18 to 89 years, with residence in about two dozen US areas. Participant-given clinical history determined each cohort assignment. The data were produced by immunoSEQ multiplex PCR, yet TCRdb's version contains in-frame clones alone and is incomplete. The table lists around 310,000 clones, about 90% of them singletons. The chain couples TRBV2 to TRBJ1-1; D uncertain. Sequencing was performed on PBMCs or T cells enriched from blood (not recorded which). The sequence was obtained from a woman aged 30 to 39 who had recovered from COVID-19. CDR3 amino acids: CASSQQRGNTEAFF. CDR3 coding DNA: TGTGCCAGCAGTCAACAACGGGGGAACACTGAAGCTTTCTTT.